The 23 T cell receptor beta chains below come from one sample, sequenced in a study of T cells in Graves' hyperthyroidism and ophthalmopathy. TCR beta CDR3 sequences were amplified from RNA transcripts. TCR CDR3 regions were first amplified by RT-PCR with HTBI primers. TCRdb redid the calling of the multiplex PCR reads with MiXCR, one entry per CDR3 protein. This sample carries roughly 510,000 distinct CDR3 sequences, over 45% of them seen once, and the ten largest clones take 44%. Specimen: peripheral blood or thyroid tissue (not recorded which). Source of these receptors: an adult woman with Graves' disease, either hyperthyroidism or ophthalmopathy (not recorded which).

The chain combines TRBV7-9 with TRBJ1-4; no clear D gene. Trimming cost V 5 bases and J 8 bases, with 9 bases left between them. The CDR3 is 12 amino acids. CDR1 is SEHNR, CDR2 FQNEAQ, per germline (reference sequence). The DNA of the CDR3 is TGTGCCAGCAGCGCCGAGGGCGAAAAACTGTTTTTT. Translating it yields CASSAEGEKLFF.

This clonotype was counted at least ten times. This chain uses TRBV20-1 with TRBJ2-5; TRBD2 agrees at 11 bases. The V and J ends lost 3 bases and 5 bases, in that order; junction bases with no gene match: 2. Germline V CDR1 and CDR2: DFQATT, SNEGSKA (reference sequence). The CDR3 has 13 residues. The CDR3 is CSARTSGKETQYF. The CDR3, as DNA: TGCAGTGCTAGGACTAGCGGGAAGGAGACCCAGTACTTC.

This clonotype was seen repeatedly, ten times or more. The V gene is TRBV5-1, the J gene TRBJ2-5, with 8 bases fitting TRBD2. The CDR3 loop spans 14 amino acids. Trimming cost V 4 bases and J 1 base; bases outside gene matches: 3. Germline V lookup: CDR1 SGHRS, CDR2 YFSETQ. The CDR3 coding sequence is TGCGCCAGCAGCCCAGGGACTAGCCAAGAGACCCAGTACTTC. This gives the protein CASSPGTSQETQYF.

The chain couples TRBV5-4 to TRBJ2-3; the D is unclear. CDR1 and CDR2 from the germline V gene are SGHNT and YYREEE (reference sequence). The V end lost 1 base, the J end lost 4 bases, and 1 base lay between the germline ends. The CDR3 spans 11 residues. CDR3 nucleotides: TGTGCCAGCAGCTTGCCAGATACGCAGTATTTT. It is translated as CASSLPDTQYF. The full variable domain, rest sourced from reference TRBV5-4 and TRBJ2-3, is ETGVTQSPTHLIKTRGQQVTLRCSSQSGHNTVSWYQQALGQGPQFIFQYYREEENGRGNFPPRFSGLQFPNYSSELNVNALELDDSALYLCASSLPDTQYFGPGTRLTVL.

V is TRBV10-3 and J is TRBJ1-3; D unresolved. The CDR3 has 13 residues. Germline V gives CDR1 ENHRY, CDR2 SYGVKD. Trimming shortened V by 5 bases and J by 4 bases, and 9 bases separated the two germline ends. The CDR3 region is CAISYTAGNTIYF. CDR3 nucleotides: TGTGCCATCAGTTATACAGCCGGAAACACCATATATTTT.

This chain connects TRBV20-1 to TRBJ1-4; D possibly corresponds to TRBD1 (5 bases). There are 12 residues in the CDR3. The V gene lost 8 bases and the J gene lost 7 bases, with 14 bases spanning the gap. In germline, CDR1 is DFQATT, CDR2 SNEGSKA (reference sequence). The CDR3 DNA sequence: TGCAGTCTGGGACGGCCCGGTGAAAAACTGTTTTTT. Translation gives CSLGRPGEKLFF.

The chain uses TRBV7-8 and TRBJ2-7; 10 nucleotides line up with TRBD2. J was trimmed by 4 bases and V by 6 bases; bases with no gene match: 6. The germline V gene has CDR1 SGHVS and CDR2 FQNEAQ. The length of the CDR3 is 14 residues. Here the CDR3 DNA reads TGTGCCAGCAGAAGAGCGGGAGGGGGGTACGAGCAGTACTTC. Translated: CASRRAGGGYEQYF. Complete variable domain (other parts from reference TRBV7-8 and TRBJ2-7): GAGVSQSPRYKVAKRGQDVALRCDPISGHVSLFWYQQALGQGPEFLTYFQNEAQLDKSGLPSDRFFAERPEGSVSTLKIQRTQQEDSAVYLCASRRAGGGYEQYFGPGTRLTVT.

This clonotype was seen only a few times. A single base separates this from a much larger clone, so it may be a read error. The chain carries TRBV7-2 and TRBJ2-2; 11 bases agree with TRBD1. This CDR3 has 16 residues. The germline V gene has CDR1 SGHTA and CDR2 FQGNSA. CDR3 DNA: TGTGCCGGCAGCCCCACCGGGACAGGGGGGACCGGGGAGCTGTTTTTT. Translated: CAGSPTGTGGTGELFF.

The genes are TRBV5-1 and TRBJ2-2; D is unclear. The length of the CDR3 is 13 residues. The germline CDR1 and CDR2 sequences are SGHRS and YFSETQ. Trimming took 0 bases from V and 8 from J, leaving 8 bases between them. The CDR3 protein is CASSLESPGELFF. The CDR3 DNA is TGCGCCAGCAGCTTGGAGTCCCCAGGGGAGCTGTTTTTT.

The chain combines TRBV10-3 with TRBJ1-1; D gene ambiguous. The CDR3 totals 12 residues. Germline CDR1 reads ENHRY; CDR2 reads SYGVKD. The V end was cut by 10 bases, the J end by 4 bases, with 13 bases between. CDR3 coding DNA: TGTGCCACCGGCCGGCCGGGCACTGAAGCTTTCTTT. Its protein is CATGRPGTEAFF.

The genes are TRBV7-9 and TRBJ2-7; D remains ambiguous. This CDR3 has 14 residues. V was cut by 5 bases and J by 1 base, with 12 bases left in between. Germline lookup yields CDR1 SEHNR and CDR2 FQNEAQ (reference sequence). This chain's CDR3 is CASSQGQASYEQYF. Written as DNA, the CDR3 is TGTGCCAGCAGCCAAGGGCAGGCATCCTACGAGCAGTACTTC.

On this clonotype itself: A much larger clone lies a single base off, so this may be a read error. This chain uses TRBV12-3 or TRBV12-4 with TRBJ2-7, with D hard to call. The V gene lost 5 bases and the J gene lost 1 base, with 12 bases spanning the gap. This CDR3 is built from 14 residues. The CDR3 nucleotides are TGTGCCAGCAGTGATAACGGCTCATCCTACGAGCAGTACTTC. It yields the protein CASSDNGSSYEQYF.

J is TRBJ2-7 and V is TRBV20-1, with TRBD1 as a possible D gene (6 bases). Germline assignment: CDR1 DFQATT and CDR2 SNEGSKA (reference sequence). The CDR3 has 14 residues. The V and J ends lost 3 bases and 5 bases respectively, with 17 bases between them. The CDR3: CSASPTGPYHEQYF. The CDR3 bases are TGCAGTGCTAGCCCGACAGGTCCCTATCACGAGCAGTACTTC.

The chain joins TRBV7-2 to TRBJ1-1, with unresolved D. The CDR3 is made up of 13 amino acids. V was trimmed by 9 bases and J by 4 bases, leaving 15 bases between them. CDR1 is SGHTA, CDR2 FQGNSA, per germline. CDR3 coding DNA: TGTGCCAGTTCGCCGAACCAGATCACTGAAGCTTTCTTT. Amino acid sequence: CASSPNQITEAFF.

This clonotype appeared many times. The J gene is TRBJ2-7, the V gene TRBV29-1; perhaps D is TRBD1 or TRBD2 (5 bases each). The CDR3 covers 14 residues. Germline lookup yields CDR1 SQVTM and CDR2 ANQGSEA. V was shortened by 4 bases and J by 3 bases, with 16 bases between the two germline ends. The CDR3 DNA is TGCAGCGTTGGTCGAGGGGCTCCTTACTACGAGCAGTACTTC. This codes for CSVGRGAPYYEQYF.

The V and J genes are TRBV25-1 and TRBJ2-7; 7 positions match TRBD2. V was pared by 4 bases and J by 6 bases, with 15 bases of the junction left unmatched. The germline V gene has CDR1 MGHDK and CDR2 SYGVNS. CDR3 length: 16 amino acids. The DNA of the CDR3 is TGTGCCAGCAGTGTTCTATTTGCGGGAGTCGTCATCGAGCAGTACTTC. This codes for CASSVLFAGVVIEQYF.

This clonotype was found many times. V gene TRBV6-1 combines with J gene TRBJ1-1; tentatively, D is TRBD1 (5 bases). The CDR3 is 12 residues long. Trimming removed 0 bases from V and 10 bases from J, with 9 bases in between. Germline CDR1 is MNHNS and CDR2 is SASEGT. The DNA of the CDR3 is TGTGCCAGCAGTGAAGCTTCTGGGGGAGCTTTCTTT. This sequence encodes CASSEASGGAFF.

This clonotype has a count of ten or more. The chain is built from TRBV20-1 and TRBJ1-6; 10 positions agree with TRBD1. V lost 2 bases to trimming and J lost 10 bases; unmatched junction nucleotides: 11. CDR3 size: 16 residues. Germline CDR1 and CDR2: DFQATT and SNEGSKA (reference sequence). The CDR3 loop is CSARPRTGGLRSPLHF. In nucleotides, the CDR3 is TGCAGTGCTAGACCAAGGACAGGGGGATTGAGGTCACCCCTCCACTTT.

This clonotype was seen many times. The rearrangement joins TRBV19 to TRBJ1-5; D may be TRBD1 (6 bases). The CDR3 covers 16 residues. From germline, CDR1 is LNHDA and CDR2 SQIVND (reference sequence). V was pared by 2 bases and J by 4 bases, with 15 bases between. The DNA for the CDR3 is TGTGCCAGTAGTATAACACCGGGACATCCAAATCAGCCCCAGCATTTT. Encoded protein: CASSITPGHPNQPQHF.

CDR3 amino acids: CSAIETSHEQYF. CDR3 sequence (DNA): TGCAGTGCTATCGAGACTAGCCACGAGCAGTACTTC. The genes are TRBV20-1 and TRBJ2-7, with TRBD2 matching 7 bases. CDR3 length equals 12 residues. V lost 4 bases and J lost 5; bases outside the gene matches: 5. CDR1 and CDR2 from the germline V gene are DFQATT and SNEGSKA (reference sequence).

This chain links TRBV25-1 with TRBJ2-5, with a tentative D call TRBD2 (5 bases). CDR1 and CDR2 from the germline V gene are MGHDK and SYGVNS. Trimming shortened V by 2 bases and J by 0 bases, and 19 bases separated the two germline ends. This CDR3 has 18 residues. The CDR3 is CASSEGGKAAVYQETQYF. Here the CDR3 DNA reads TGTGCCAGCAGTGAAGGAGGTAAAGCGGCGGTGTACCAAGAGACCCAGTACTTC. Based on the CDR3 plus reference TRBV25-1 and TRBJ2-5, the full variable domain is EADIYQTPRYLVIGTGKKITLECSQTMGHDKMYWYQQDPGMELHLIHYSYGVNSTEKGDLSSESTVSRIRTEHFPLTLESARPSHTSQYLCASSEGGKAAVYQETQYFGPGTRLLVL.

On this clonotype: This may be a read error: a much more frequent sequence differs by one nucleotide. The rearrangement uses TRBV12-3 or TRBV12-4 and TRBJ1-4; D is possibly TRBD1 (5 bases). Trimming took 6 bases from V and 7 from J, leaving 15 bases between them. This CDR3 is built from 14 residues. CDR3 residues: CASSLGEASEKLFF. The CDR3 bases are TGTGCCAGCAGCCTAGGGGAGGCAAGTGAAAAACTGTTTTTT.

The CDR3 DNA sequence: TGTGCCAGTATCGGGATCCGCAATCAGCCCCAGCATTTT. Amino acid sequence: CASIGIRNQPQHF. J is TRBJ1-5 and V is TRBV19; D is ambiguous. The CDR3 is 13 residues long. From germline, CDR1 is LNHDA and CDR2 SQIVND (reference sequence). Deletions cut 7 bases from V and 2 bases from J, with 9 bases between.